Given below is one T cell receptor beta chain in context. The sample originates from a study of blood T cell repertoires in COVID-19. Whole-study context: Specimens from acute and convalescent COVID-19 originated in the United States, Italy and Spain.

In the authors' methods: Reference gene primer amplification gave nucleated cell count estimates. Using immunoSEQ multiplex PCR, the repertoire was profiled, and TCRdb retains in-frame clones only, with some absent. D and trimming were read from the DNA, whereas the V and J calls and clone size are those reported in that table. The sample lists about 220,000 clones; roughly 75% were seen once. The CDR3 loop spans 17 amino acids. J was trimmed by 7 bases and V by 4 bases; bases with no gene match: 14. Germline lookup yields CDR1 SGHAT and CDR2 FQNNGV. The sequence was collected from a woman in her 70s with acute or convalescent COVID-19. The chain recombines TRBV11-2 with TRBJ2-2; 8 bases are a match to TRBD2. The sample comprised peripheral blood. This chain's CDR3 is CASSWGTGTRNGGELFF. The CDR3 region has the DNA TGTGCCAGCAGCTGGGGAACCGGGACTAGAAATGGCGGGGAGCTGTTTTTT. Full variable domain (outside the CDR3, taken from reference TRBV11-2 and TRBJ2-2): EAGVAQSPRYKIIEKRQSVAFWCNPISGHATLYWYQQILGQGPKLLIQFQNNGVVDDSQLPKDRFSAERLKGVDSTLKIQPAKLEDSAVYLCASSWGTGTRNGGELFFGEGSRLTVL.